Listed below are T cell receptor beta chains from one sample, sequenced in a study of identical twins. TCRdb independently ran MiXCR on the 5' RACE reads; one entry per CDR3 protein. In the table there are 550,000 to 700,000 distinct CDR3 sequences, over 8.5% of which are singletons. This sample was shared with a second study, whose subject was yellow fever vaccine responses in identical twins.

Sample: PBMCs. Receptors were obtained from a woman aged 18 to 35 in good health. The CDR3 runs from the conserved cysteine through the conserved F or W. Fields, in order: D gene, V gene, J gene, clone size, CDR3 DNA, CDR3 protein. D genes are given only for firm matches. For some rows the clone size is stated as once, few or many, or as a class when expanded; others skip it.

TRBD2	TRBV20-1	TRBJ2-7	.	TGCAGTGCCATAGACAGCGGGAGGGGGTACGAGCAGTACTTC	CSAIDSGRGYEQYF
.	TRBV6-4	TRBJ2-1	many	TGTGCCAGCACCCCCAGGGCAGGGGTTACAAATGAGCAGTTCTTC	CASTPRAGVTNEQFF
.	TRBV29-1	TRBJ2-5	many	TGCAGCGTTGTGAGTGGACAAGAGACCCAGTACTTC	CSVVSGQETQYF
.	TRBV15	TRBJ2-4	.	TGTGCCACCAGCAGAGAACAGTTAGCCAAAAACATTCAGTACTTC	CATSREQLAKNIQYF
TRBD1	TRBV4-2	TRBJ1-1	many	TGTGCCAGCAGCCAAGTTCGAACCAGGGGGGGGGGCACTGAAGCTTTCTTT	CASSQVRTRGGGTEAFF
.	TRBV20-1	TRBJ2-3	many	TGCAGTGCTAGACATAGTAGCACAGATACGCAGTATTTT	CSARHSSTDTQYF
TRBD2	TRBV5-6	TRBJ2-1	many	TGTGCCAGCAGCTTAGTTCCCCTAGCGGGAGTAGGTGAGCAGTTCTTC	CASSLVPLAGVGEQFF
.	TRBV20-1	TRBJ1-3	.	TGCAGTGCCCCTGGGACAAGAAACACCATATATTTT	CSAPGTRNTIYF
.	TRBV5-1	TRBJ2-7	few	TGCGCCAGCAGCTTCTGGGACAACTCCTACGAGCAGTACTTC	CASSFWDNSYEQYF
TRBD1	TRBV2	TRBJ1-1	many	TGTGCCAGCAGGGCTAGACAGGGAGGCACTGAAGCTTTCTTT	CASRARQGGTEAFF
TRBD1	TRBV6-1	TRBJ2-2	many	TGTGCCAGCAGCCCCTCGGGACAGGGACTTACGAGCACCGGGGAGCTGTTTTTT	CASSPSGQGLTSTGELFF
.	TRBV11-2	TRBJ2-3	few	TGTGCCAGCAGCCTGGGACAACTTCAATATACGCAGTATTTT	CASSLGQLQYTQYF
.	TRBV15	TRBJ2-7	.	TGTGCCACCAGCACTACAGGGTACTACGAGCAGTACTTC	CATSTTGYYEQYF
.	TRBV7-9	TRBJ1-4	few	TGTGCCAGCGGAACAGGGTCCGGTAATGAAAAACTGTTTTTT	CASGTGSGNEKLFF
.	TRBV5-1	TRBJ2-5	few	TGCGCCAGCTCGGAATCGGGACACCCGGGAGAGACCCAGTACTTC	CASSESGHPGETQYF
.	TRBV15	TRBJ2-1	few	TGTGCCACCAGCAGAGGTAGGGGGGTCTCCAGCTCCTACAATGAGCAGTTCTTC	CATSRGRGVSSSYNEQFF
.	TRBV5-6	TRBJ2-3	.	TGTGCCAGCAGCTTGCGAATAGGGAACCCTACTAGCACAGATACGCAGTATTTT	CASSLRIGNPTSTDTQYF
TRBD1	TRBV12-3/TRBV12-4	TRBJ2-6	many	TGTGCCAGCAGCCTAGGGACAGGGTTCTCTGGGGCCAACGTCCTGACTTTC	CASSLGTGFSGANVLTF
TRBD1	TRBV12-3/TRBV12-4	TRBJ2-7	.	TGTGCCAGCAGATGGGGACAGGACGAGCAGTACTTC	CASRWGQDEQYF
.	TRBV29-1	TRBJ2-5	few	TGCAGCGTTGTTTCTCGGTACCAAGAGACCCAGTACTTC	CSVVSRYQETQYF
.	TRBV4-3	TRBJ2-1	.	TGCGCCAGCAGCCAAGATTTAGCCCTCCCCGTGCAGTTCTTC	CASSQDLALPVQFF
TRBD1	TRBV6-1	TRBJ2-5	few	TGTGCCAGCAAAGGACAGGGGGAAGAGACCCAGTACTTC	CASKGQGEETQYF
TRBD2	TRBV5-1	TRBJ2-1	few	TGCGCCAGTCGACTAGCGCTATACAATGAGCAGTTCTTC	CASRLALYNEQFF
TRBD1	TRBV5-1	TRBJ2-5	.	TGCGCCAGCAGCCCAGGACAGGGGGCGGGAGAGACCCAGTACTTC	CASSPGQGAGETQYF
.	TRBV7-2	TRBJ2-1	few	TGTGCCAGCAGCAATAGTCGGAGCTCCTACAATGAGCAGTTCTTC	CASSNSRSSYNEQFF
TRBD1	TRBV3-1	TRBJ1-2	.	TGTGCCAGCAGCCAAGTCTCCTGGGACAGAGGAATTAACTATGGCTACACCTTC	CASSQVSWDRGINYGYTF
TRBD2	TRBV20-1	TRBJ2-1	.	TGCAGTGCTAGAGATTTTTCCCCACTAGCGGTTACTTACAATGAGCAGTTCTTC	CSARDFSPLAVTYNEQFF
TRBD2	TRBV2	TRBJ2-3	.	TGTGCCAGCACTGGACTAGCGGGGGGAGCCAACACAGATACGCAGTATTTT	CASTGLAGGANTDTQYF
TRBD1	TRBV30	TRBJ2-2	few	TGTGCCTGGAGCCGGGACAGGGGGAACACCGGGGAGCTGTTTTTT	CAWSRDRGNTGELFF
.	TRBV20-1	TRBJ2-1	.	TGCAGTGCTAGAGATTTAAGGCAGAACAATGAGCAGTTCTTC	CSARDLRQNNEQFF
.	TRBV28	TRBJ2-7	.	TGTGCCAGCAGTTTACCAGTGAACGAGCAGTACTTC	CASSLPVNEQYF
.	TRBV18	TRBJ2-1	.	TGTGCCAGCTCCCCGACTAATTCGGGCAATGAGCAGTTCTTC	CASSPTNSGNEQFF
.	TRBV27	TRBJ2-1	few	TGTGCCAGCAGTCTCCAGACTAGAACCTATGAGCAGTTCTTC	CASSLQTRTYEQFF
.	TRBV7-3	TRBJ2-2	.	TGTGCCAGCAGCCCACGCCCTGCTCGAGGCACCGGGGAGCTGTTTTTT	CASSPRPARGTGELFF